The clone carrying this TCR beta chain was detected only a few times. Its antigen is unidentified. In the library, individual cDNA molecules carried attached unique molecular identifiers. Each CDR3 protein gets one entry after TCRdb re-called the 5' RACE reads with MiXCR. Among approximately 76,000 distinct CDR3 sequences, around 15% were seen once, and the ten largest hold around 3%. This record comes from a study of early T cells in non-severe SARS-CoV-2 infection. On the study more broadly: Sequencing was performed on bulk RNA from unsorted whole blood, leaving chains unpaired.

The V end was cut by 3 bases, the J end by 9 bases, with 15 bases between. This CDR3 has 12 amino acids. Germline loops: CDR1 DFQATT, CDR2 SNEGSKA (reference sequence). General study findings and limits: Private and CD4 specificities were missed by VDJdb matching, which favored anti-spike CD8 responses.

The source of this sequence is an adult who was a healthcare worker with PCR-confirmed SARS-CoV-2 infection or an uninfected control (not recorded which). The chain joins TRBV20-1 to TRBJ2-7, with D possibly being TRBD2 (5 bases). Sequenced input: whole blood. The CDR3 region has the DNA TGCAGTGCTAGTCCCCGGGCTCGGGGGCAGTACTTC. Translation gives CSASPRARGQYF.